What follows are 5 T cell receptor beta chains derived from one specimen sequenced in a study of cytomegalovirus exposure and HLA in healthy donors. Use of 60 Vbeta and 13 Jbeta primers characterized the PCR. TCRdb's table, derived via immunoSEQ multiplex PCR, lists solely in-frame clones and lacks some. The sample records some 180,000 clones, about 10% being singletons. The sample taken for sequencing was PBMCs. These receptors were taken from a woman in her twenties or thirties in good health and CMV-seropositive.

The chain joins TRBV27 to TRBJ2-1, with D maybe TRBD2 (6 bases). V dropped 6 bases and J dropped 4 bases, with 16 bases sitting between them. Germline values: CDR1 MNHEY, CDR2 SMNVEV (reference sequence). This CDR3 contains 15 residues. CDR3 sequence reads: CASSLRISGYNEQFF. The DNA for the CDR3 is TGTGCCAGCAGCCTACGGATTAGCGGATACAATGAGCAGTTCTTC.

This clone was seen more than once but under ten times. V and J are TRBV10-3 and TRBJ2-3; possibly TRBD1 for D (5 bases). The CDR3 sequence is 13 residues long. Between the trimmed V and J ends, which lost 7 bases and 3 bases, there was a span of 11 bases. The V gene's germline CDR1 is ENHRY and CDR2 SYGVKD. This chain's CDR3 is CAITLAGTDTQYF. DNA for the CDR3: TGTGCCATCACGCTCGCAGGGACAGATACGCAGTATTTT.

The V and J genes are TRBV7-2 and TRBJ2-7; 12 bases match TRBD1. The V gene's germline CDR1 is SGHTA and CDR2 FQGNSA. The CDR3 has 20 amino acids. V gave up 0 bases and J gave up 2 bases; unmatched junction bases: 14. In nucleotides, the CDR3 is TGTGCCAGCAGCTTAGCCCCGGGACAGGGGGCCTTGAGCGGGACCTACGAGCAGTACTTC. Its translation is CASSLAPGQGALSGTYEQYF.

This clone was observed a few times. V gene TRBV9 combines with J gene TRBJ2-7, with 8 bases fitting TRBD2. The germline gives CDR1 SGDLS, CDR2 YYNGEE. The V and J ends lost 0 bases and 0 bases, in that order; junction bases with no gene match: 5. The CDR3 runs 16 residues. The chain's CDR3 is CASSVGSGMSSYEQYF. The CDR3 bases are TGTGCCAGCAGCGTAGGTAGCGGGATGAGCTCCTACGAGCAGTACTTC.

This clone has a handful of counts. The chain is built from TRBV10-3 and TRBJ1-5, with D possibly TRBD1 on 6 matching bases. The CDR3 is 15 residues long. Germline V gene lookup returns CDR1 ENHRY and CDR2 SYGVKD. Trimming removed 3 bases at V and 5 bases at J, with 14 bases between. The CDR3 sequence is CAISDVGPGDQPQHF. The DNA for the CDR3 is TGTGCCATCAGTGACGTAGGCCCAGGGGATCAGCCCCAGCATTTT.